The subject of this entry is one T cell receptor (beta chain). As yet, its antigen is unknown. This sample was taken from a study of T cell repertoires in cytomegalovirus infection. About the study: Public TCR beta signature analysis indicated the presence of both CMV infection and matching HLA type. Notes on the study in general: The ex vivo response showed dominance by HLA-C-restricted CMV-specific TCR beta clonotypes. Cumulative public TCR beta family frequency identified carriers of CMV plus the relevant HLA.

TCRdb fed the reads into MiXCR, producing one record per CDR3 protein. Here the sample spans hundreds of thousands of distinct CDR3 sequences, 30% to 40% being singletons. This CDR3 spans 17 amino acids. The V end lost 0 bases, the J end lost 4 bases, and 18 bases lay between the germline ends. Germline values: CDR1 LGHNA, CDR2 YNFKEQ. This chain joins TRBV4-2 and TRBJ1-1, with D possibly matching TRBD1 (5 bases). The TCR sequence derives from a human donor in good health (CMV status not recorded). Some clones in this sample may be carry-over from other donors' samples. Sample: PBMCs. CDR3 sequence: CASSQELGGVGITEAFF. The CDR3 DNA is TGTGCCAGCAGCCAAGAACTGGGAGGGGTTGGGATCACTGAAGCTTTCTTT.